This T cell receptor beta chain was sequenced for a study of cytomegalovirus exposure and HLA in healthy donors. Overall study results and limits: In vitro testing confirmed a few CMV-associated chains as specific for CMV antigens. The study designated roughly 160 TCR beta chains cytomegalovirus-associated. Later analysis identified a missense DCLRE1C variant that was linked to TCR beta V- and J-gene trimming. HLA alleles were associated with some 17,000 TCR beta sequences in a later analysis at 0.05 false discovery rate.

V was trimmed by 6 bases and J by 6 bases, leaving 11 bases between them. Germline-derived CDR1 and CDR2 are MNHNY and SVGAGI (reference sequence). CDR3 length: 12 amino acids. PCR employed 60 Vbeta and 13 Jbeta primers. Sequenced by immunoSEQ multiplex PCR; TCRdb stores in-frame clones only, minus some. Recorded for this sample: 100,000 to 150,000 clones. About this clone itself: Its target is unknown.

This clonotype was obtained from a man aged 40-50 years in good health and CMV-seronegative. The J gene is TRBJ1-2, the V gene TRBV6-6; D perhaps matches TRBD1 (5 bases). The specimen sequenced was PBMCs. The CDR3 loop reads CASRGQGDGYTF. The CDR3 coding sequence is TGTGCCAGCAGGGGGCAGGGTGATGGCTACACCTTC.